This T cell receptor delta chain was identified in a study of Vδ1+ human thymocytes. Sequences come from RNA converted to cDNA by reverse transcription. Multiplex PCR used pooled V-gene forward primers and a constant-region reverse primer to amplify CDR3s. TCRdb reprocessed the multiplex PCR reads using CATT. The table includes over 20,000 delta-chain clones, around 7.9% detected once. The CDR3 has 19 residues. The germline CDR1 and CDR2 sequences are TSWWSYY and QGS. Broader study findings: In the thymus, TRG and TRD repertoires looked highly polyclonal with Gaussian CDR3 lengths.

With regard to this clone: Its antigen is not identified. The junction and the germline gene differ at one end; a read error may be behind it.

The material sequenced was Vdelta1+ gamma-delta thymocytes from the thymus. Subset indicated: FACS-sorted CD3+ TCRalphabeta- TCRVdelta1+ TCRVdelta2- thymocytes. The receptor was isolated from a child younger than two who had congenital heart surgery. The genes are TRDV1 and TRDJ1; TRDD3 matches at 12 bases. The J gene, absent from TCRdb, was called here by matching the DNA to germline. The CDR3 region has the DNA TGTGCTTTTGGGGAACTCTACCCTGGGGGATACGCGGAGCCCGATAAACTCATCTTT. Translated: CAFGELYPGGYAEPDKLIF.